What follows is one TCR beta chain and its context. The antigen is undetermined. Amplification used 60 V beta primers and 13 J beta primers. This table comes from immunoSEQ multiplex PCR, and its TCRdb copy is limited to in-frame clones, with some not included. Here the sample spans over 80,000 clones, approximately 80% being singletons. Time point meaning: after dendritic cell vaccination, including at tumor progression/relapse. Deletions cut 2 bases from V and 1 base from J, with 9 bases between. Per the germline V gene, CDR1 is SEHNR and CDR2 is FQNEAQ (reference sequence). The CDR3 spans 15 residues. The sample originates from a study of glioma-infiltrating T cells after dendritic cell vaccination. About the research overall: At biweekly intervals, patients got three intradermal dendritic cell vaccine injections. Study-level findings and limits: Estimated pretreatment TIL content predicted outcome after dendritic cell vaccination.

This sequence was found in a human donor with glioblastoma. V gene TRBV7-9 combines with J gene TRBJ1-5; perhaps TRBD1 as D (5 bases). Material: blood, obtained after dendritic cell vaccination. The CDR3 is CASSLSDSSNQPQHF. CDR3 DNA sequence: TGTGCCAGCAGCTTATCCGACAGCAGCAATCAGCCCCAGCATTTT.